Below, one TCR beta chain is given with its context. The sample comes from a study of blood T cell repertoires in COVID-19. Study at large: The analysed material was cDNA or gDNA that came from T cells, B-cell-depleted T cells, or PBMCs.

Participants reported their clinical history, and cohort assignment relied on those reports. Two negative PCRs, clearance, or symptom resolution characterized the recovered Cohort 3 donors. From germline, CDR1 is GTSNPN and CDR2 SVGIG (reference sequence). The CDR3 runs 12 residues. Trimming at V came to 8 bases and at J to 1 base, leaving 4 bases not matched to a gene. Original processing notes: For nucleated cells, counts were estimated from reference gene primer amplification. Libraries were prepared by immunoSEQ multiplex PCR; TCRdb keeps only in-frame clonotypes and omits some of them. That table supplies the V and J calls and clone size; D and trimming were determined from the DNA. The data show approximately 400,000 clones, roughly 91% seen once.

The chain couples TRBV30 to TRBJ1-2; TRBD1 agrees at 7 bases. This receptor was taken from a woman under 30 who had recovered from COVID-19. The sequencing sample was made of PBMCs or T cells enriched from blood (not recorded which). CDR3 amino acids: CARWDSNYGYTF. CDR3 sequence (DNA): TGTGCCAGATGGGACAGTAACTATGGCTACACCTTC. The full variable domain, rest sourced from reference TRBV30 and TRBJ1-2, is SQTIHQWPATLVQPVGSPLSLECTVEGTSNPNLYWYRQAAGRGLQLLFYSVGIGQISSEVPQNLSASRPQDRQFILSSKKLLLSDSGFYLCARWDSNYGYTFGSGTRLTVV.